This T cell receptor (beta chain) came from a study of cytomegalovirus exposure and HLA in healthy donors (TCRdb year 2017). Background on the whole study: An earlier analysis of approximately 640 of the donors reported roughly 300 Gb of sequence data and around 110 million unique TCR beta sequences from about 179 million T cells. Every repertoire in the discovery cohort had been generated on one and the same sequencing platform. The aim of the study was to test whether cataloging public T cell receptors could identify signatures of past pathogen exposure. On average, roughly 250,000 unique TCR beta nucleotide sequences were sequenced per donor among more than 350 genotyped donors of the cohort, with roughly a sixth of those sequences being non-productive. Of the roughly 400 genotyped donors, over 80% were placed in the genetic ancestry cluster associated with self-reported Caucasian donors. A later genetic analysis used genome-wide SNP genotypes for about 60% of the 666 donors, treating that subset as a discovery cohort. To study patterns of TCR occurrence, a later analysis re-analyzed previously published TCR beta repertoires from hundreds of donors and added high-resolution HLA genotyping. An earlier analysis of some 500 of the donors used high-throughput TCR beta sequencing to judge whether each TCR beta V gene segment behaved as functional or pseudogenic. Because of strong linkage in the cohort, a few DR-DQ haplotypes were treated as single units for association and clustering. Typing coverage differed by locus: A, B, C, DRB1 and DQB1 were typed in roughly 620-630 donors, DQA1 in about 500, DPA1 in over 600, and DPB1 in just under 490. Both class I and class II loci were covered by HLA typing, at four-digit resolution. In the later analysis, no new phenotypic data were used to find candidate immune exposures; instead, reliance was placed on TCR beta sequences and their occurrence across donors. Along with the roughly 670-subject first cohort, a separate validation cohort of over a hundred different subjects was used. High-throughput TCR immunosequencing, statistical association of individual TCRs with disease status, and machine learning were combined to predict cytomegalovirus infection status. Alongside the repertoire data, information on donor age, sex, ethnicity and CMV serostatus was compiled. Using immunosequencing, the study profiled T cell repertoires from 666 subjects and related those repertoires to cytomegalovirus serostatus. Roughly 300 gigabases of sequencing data and approximately 91 million unique TCR sequences made up an early release that covered over 550 HLA-typed donors.

The cohort comprised several hundred healthy bone marrow donors. All cohort members were sampled while nominally healthy, although unrecorded immune exposures were likely present. The donor was CMV seropositive and was included in the group of almost 300 seropositive cohort members. Each donor provided a peripheral blood sample, and peripheral blood mononuclear cells were used for TCR beta sequencing. The Qiagen DNeasy Blood Extraction Kit was used to extract genomic DNA from the blood cell samples. Reading the germline V gene gives CDR1 KGHSH and CDR2 LQKENI. The CDR3 runs 14 residues from the cysteine to the phenylalanine. The retained sequence is limited to the CDR3, 42 bases, with the frame set at the first base. V lost 5 bases and J lost 7 bases; the stretch between them is 18 bases long. General findings and caveats noted by the study authors: The study listed over 150 TCR beta chains as associated with cytomegalovirus. Because counts were too low, about 15 rarely observed V segments, including chromosome 9 orphons, were left out of the earlier analysis of about 500 of the donors. In a later analysis, most CMV-associated TCR beta chains were found to appear HLA-restricted, with HLA associations seemingly driven largely by CMV exposure. Broadly in line with IMGT annotations, most TCR beta V segments showed up in productive rearrangements about 87% or about 30% of the time in an earlier analysis of several hundred of the donors. A cluster of highly shared sequence variants was judged likely to be a technical artifact of the sequencing pipeline. Because HLA typing was missing for some donors at each locus, association tests included only the typed subset. According to a later analysis, TCR association rates differed among HLA loci, with DRB1 alleles showing the most associated TCRs and HLA-C alleles showing the fewest. A later analysis found that HLA-associated TCR beta chains were more clonally expanded and had lower generation probabilities than equally common non-associated chains. Most TCR sequences were observed very rarely across donors, whereas some public TCRs were present in many individuals. According to the authors, the approach could potentially be generalized to other disease states and immunological phenotypes. The presence/absence analyses assumed that sequencing depth was roughly uniform across donors, and that assumption may not be true. According to a later genetic analysis, donors in an Asian-associated ancestry cluster had fewer N-insertions in productive TCRs than the approximately 700-donor mean. In a later analysis, 15,000 to 20,000 TCR beta sequences were associated with specific HLA alleles at a false discovery rate of 0.05. The classifier was reported to diagnose cytomegalovirus status with high specificity and sensitivity in both the original and validation cohorts. In a later genetic analysis, a missense DCLRE1C variant was associated with V-gene and J-gene trimming of TCR beta chains, and the association was replicated in an independent cohort. Linkage disequilibrium might explain the correlated functional status among segregating V segments, but an unknown experimental factor could not be excluded. The only immune exposure information available for the cohort was CMV serostatus. A few of the identified cytomegalovirus-associated TCR beta chains were confirmed in vitro to be specific for cytomegalovirus antigens. Some IMGT-functional V segments, including TRBV6-2 and TRBV6-3, could not be distinguished by the 87-base-pair reads and were therefore excluded. A further reported finding was that TCR beta sequences accurately predicted the HLA-A and HLA-B alleles for most subjects in the first cohort. A later analysis reported that several top co-occurrence clusters appeared linked to parvovirus B19, influenza, CMV and Epstein-Barr virus. The cohort was sequenced for TCR beta chains only, and without alpha or paired-chain data the features that could be detected were limited. Strong co-occurrence of HLA alleles, especially DR and DQ, made assigning TCR associations to individual alleles difficult.

A note on this clone: This receptor's antigen is unknown. Base qualities are missing; no much larger clone stands one base away.

To prepare the library, the immunoSEQ multiplex PCR assay was applied. For the multiplex PCR, a mixture combining 60 forward primers for TCR Vbeta segments and 13 reverse primers for TCR Jbeta segments was used. A multiplex PCR assay on genomic DNA amplified the CDR3 region of rearranged TCR beta genes. The Illumina HiSeq System was used to sequence the amplified TCR beta libraries as 87-base-pair reads. Turning to the authors' computational methods: In a later analysis, approximately 74 million unique TCR beta chains were counted across the 500 to 700 repertoires, and roughly 10 million of these chains were shared by at least two donors. A nearest-neighbor algorithm error-corrected the raw reads and collapsed the reads into unique sequences, merging closely related sequences to remove PCR and sequencing errors. Alignment of CDR3 sequences to IMGT reference sequences was used to assign V, D and J gene segments. For a sequence to be retained, a match of at least six nucleotides was required to both a V gene segment and a J gene segment. Rearrangements were classified as productive when the CDR3 lacked stop codons and remained in frame with V and J, and all other rearrangements were classified as non-productive. CDR3 was defined by IMGT convention, running from the second conserved V-encoded cysteine to the conserved J-encoded phenylalanine. The earlier analysis of 587 of the donors excluded sequences that lacked an unambiguous match to a single V gene segment. An earlier analysis of 550 to 650 of the donors classified V segments as functional when productive rearrangements were above 56.7% and as segregating when the standard deviation between donors was above 5%. A statistical classification framework was built to diagnose cytomegalovirus status from the catalog of TCR beta chain sequences. V and J gene assignment, in a later analysis, came from comparing TCR nucleotide sequences with IMGT/GENE-DB human TR gene sequences. A later analysis assigned CDR3 sequences and most-parsimonious VDJ recombination scenarios with the TCRdist pipeline. In a later analysis, each TCR beta chain was defined by its CDR3 amino acid sequence together with its V-gene family, and reads lacking a unique V-gene family were excluded. To address suspected cross-contamination and a sequencing artifact, a later analysis removed around 590 highly shared, low-generation-probability nucleotide sequences. A later analysis calculated a clonal expansion index for each public chain from normalized within-repertoire ranks of inferred template counts. Generation probabilities in a later analysis came from a VDJ recombination model fitted to out-of-frame rearrangements, and those results were checked against IGoR. In a later analysis, TCR-TCR, TCR-HLA and TCR-CMV co-occurrence was scored with hypergeometric tests, and a repertoire-size bias correction was applied to TCR pairs. In a later analysis, false discovery rates were estimated by permuting HLA or CMV assignments 20 times. A later analysis grouped co-occurring TCRs with DBSCAN, adding TCRdist sequence similarity when clustering within HLA-allele-positive subsets. Co-occurrence clustering excluded repertoires with fewer than 30,000 or more than 120,000 public chains, plus five with anomalous nucleotide sharing. TCRdb mirrors the immuneACCESS table, restricted to in-frame sequences. Some clones are absent from its copies; in checked studies, under half trace to an unresolved V gene, and the reason for the others is unknown. V and J calls and clone size are copied from that table; D and trimming were computed from the DNA. Across this sample there are roughly 80,000 clones, with 70% to 80% seen only once. The ten largest clones capture 2.5% to 3% of the sample.

Specimen: PBMCs. Rearrangement joined TRBV18 to TRBJ2-7; the D gene is possibly TRBD2, with 6 bases matching. This TCR was recovered from a man in his fifties or sixties in good health and CMV-seropositive. CDR3 region: CASSTKGLSGEQYF. The nucleotide sequence reads TGTGCCAGCTCAACAAAAGGACTATCTGGGGAGCAGTACTTC. This CDR3, with the reference TRBV18 and TRBJ2-7 proteins standing in past its ends, gives the full variable domain NAGVMQNPRHLVRRRGQEARLRCSPMKGHSHVYWYRQLPEEGLKFMVYLQKENIIDESGMPKERFSAEFPKEGPSILRIQQVVRGDSAAYFCASSTKGLSGEQYFGPGTRLTVT.